In this sample, the clone carrying this T cell receptor (beta chain) turned up many times. The antigen is unknown. The record originates from a study of T cells in Graves' hyperthyroidism and ophthalmopathy. Study as a whole: Peripheral blood was secured at the point of initial diagnosis, before any treatment. General study findings and limits: Most thyroid-expanded clonotypes above 0.001 were also found in blood. Median prediction lead before ophthalmopathy onset was 6.5 months with the model.

This CDR3 region has 16 residues. Trimming left V 1 base short and J 0 bases short, with 13 bases between. Germline assignment: CDR1 LGHNA and CDR2 YSLEER. Blood sampling occurred at first hyperthyroidism diagnosis, ahead of any ophthalmopathy symptoms. Amplification yielded TCR beta CDR3 regions, with RNA transcripts as the source. First-round RT-PCR with HTBI primers amplified the TCR CDR3 region. MiXCR, applied by TCRdb to the multiplex PCR reads, yields one record per CDR3 protein. The table has nearly 600,000 distinct CDR3 sequences, about 14% seen once; the top ten hold about 5.8%. The sequencing sample was made of blood. The receptor comes from a woman in her 30s with Graves' hyperthyroidism that later progressed to Graves' ophthalmopathy. The rearrangement joins TRBV4-3 to TRBJ2-7; possible D gene TRBD2, 6 bases. In DNA form, the CDR3 reads TGCGCCAGCAGCCAAGTAGCAGCGGGTGCCTCCTACGAGCAGTACTTC. Amino acids: CASSQVAAGASYEQYF.